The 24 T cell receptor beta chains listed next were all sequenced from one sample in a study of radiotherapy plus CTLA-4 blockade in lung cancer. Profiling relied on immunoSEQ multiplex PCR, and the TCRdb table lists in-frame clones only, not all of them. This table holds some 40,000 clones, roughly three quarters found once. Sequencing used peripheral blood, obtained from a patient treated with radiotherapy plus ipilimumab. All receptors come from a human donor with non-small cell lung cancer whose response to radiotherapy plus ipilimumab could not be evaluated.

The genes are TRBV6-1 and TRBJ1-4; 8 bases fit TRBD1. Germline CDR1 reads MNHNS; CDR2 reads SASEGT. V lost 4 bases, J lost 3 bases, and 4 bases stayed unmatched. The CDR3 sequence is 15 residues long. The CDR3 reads CASSVQGAANEKLFF. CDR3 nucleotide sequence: TGTGCCAGCAGTGTTCAGGGGGCCGCTAATGAAAAACTGTTTTTT.

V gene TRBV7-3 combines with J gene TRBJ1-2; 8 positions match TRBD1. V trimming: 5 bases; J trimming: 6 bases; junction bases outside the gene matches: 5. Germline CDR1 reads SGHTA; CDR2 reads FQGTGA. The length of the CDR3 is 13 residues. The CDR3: CASSPRQGHGYTF. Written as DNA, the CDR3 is TGTGCCAGCAGCCCCCGACAGGGGCATGGCTACACCTTC. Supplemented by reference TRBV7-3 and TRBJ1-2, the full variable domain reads GAGVSQTPSNKVTEKGKYVELRCDPISGHTALYWYRQSLGQGPEFLIYFQGTGAADDSGLPNDRFFAVRPEGSVSTLKIQRTERGDSAVYLCASSPRQGHGYTFGSGTRLTVV.

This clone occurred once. The CDR3 nucleotides are TGTGCCAGCAGTGATGCGGCAGGGCGCGGCTACACCTTC. As protein: CASSDAAGRGYTF. J is TRBJ1-2 and V is TRBV6-4; D possibly corresponds to TRBD1 (5 bases). This CDR3 has 13 residues. Trimming stripped 3 bases from V and 8 bases from J, with 13 bases between. Germline CDR1 is MRHNA and CDR2 is SNTAGT.

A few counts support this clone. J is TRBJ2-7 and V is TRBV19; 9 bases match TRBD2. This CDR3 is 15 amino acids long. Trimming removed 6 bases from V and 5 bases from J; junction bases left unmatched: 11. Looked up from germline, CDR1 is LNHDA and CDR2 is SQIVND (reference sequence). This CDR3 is CASRPRGGASNEQYF. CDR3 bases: TGTGCCAGTAGACCGCGGGGGGGGGCGAGCAACGAGCAGTACTTC.

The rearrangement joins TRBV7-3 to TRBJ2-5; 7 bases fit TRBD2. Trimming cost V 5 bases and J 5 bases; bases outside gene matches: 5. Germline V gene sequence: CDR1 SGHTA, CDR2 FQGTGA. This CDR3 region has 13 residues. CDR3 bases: TGTGCCAGCAGCGCGGGAGTTGGGGAGACCCAGTACTTC. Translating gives CASSAGVGETQYF.

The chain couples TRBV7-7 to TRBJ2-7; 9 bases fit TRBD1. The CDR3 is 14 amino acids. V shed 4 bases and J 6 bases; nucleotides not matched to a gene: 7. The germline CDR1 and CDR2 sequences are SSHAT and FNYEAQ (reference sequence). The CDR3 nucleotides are TGTGCCAGCAGCTCTACGGGACAGGGAGGCGAGCAGTACTTC. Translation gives CASSSTGQGGEQYF.

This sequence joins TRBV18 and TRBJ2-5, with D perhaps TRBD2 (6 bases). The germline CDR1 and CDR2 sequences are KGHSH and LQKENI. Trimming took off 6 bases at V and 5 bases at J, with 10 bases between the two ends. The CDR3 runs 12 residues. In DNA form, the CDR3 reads TGTGCCAGCTCTCGCGGGACGGAGACCCAGTACTTC. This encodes CASSRGTETQYF.

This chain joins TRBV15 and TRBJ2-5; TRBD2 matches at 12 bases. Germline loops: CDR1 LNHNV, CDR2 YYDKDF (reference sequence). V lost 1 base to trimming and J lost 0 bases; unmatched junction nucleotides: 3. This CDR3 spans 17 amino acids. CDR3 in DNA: TGTGCCACCAGCAGAGGGCTAGCGGGAGGGTACCAAGAGACCCAGTACTTC. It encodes CATSRGLAGGYQETQYF.

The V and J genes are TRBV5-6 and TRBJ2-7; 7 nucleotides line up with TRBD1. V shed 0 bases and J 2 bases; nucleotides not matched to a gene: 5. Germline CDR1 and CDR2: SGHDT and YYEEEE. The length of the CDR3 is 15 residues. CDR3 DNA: TGTGCCAGCAGCTTGGGGGCAGGGGGTCCCTACGAGCAGTACTTC. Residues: CASSLGAGGPYEQYF.

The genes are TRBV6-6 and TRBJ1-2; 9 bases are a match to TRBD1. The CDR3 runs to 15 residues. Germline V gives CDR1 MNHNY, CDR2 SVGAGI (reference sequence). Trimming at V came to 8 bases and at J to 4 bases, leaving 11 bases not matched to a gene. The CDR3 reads CASASGQGFSYGYTF. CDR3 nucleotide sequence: TGTGCCAGCGCATCGGGACAGGGTTTCTCCTATGGCTACACCTTC.

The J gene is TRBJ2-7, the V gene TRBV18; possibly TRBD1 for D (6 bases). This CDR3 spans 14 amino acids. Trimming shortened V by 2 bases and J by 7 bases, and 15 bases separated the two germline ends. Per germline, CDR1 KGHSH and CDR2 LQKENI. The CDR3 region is CASSPSGALREQYF. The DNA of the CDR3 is TGTGCCAGCTCACCATCAGGGGCCTTAAGGGAGCAGTACTTC.

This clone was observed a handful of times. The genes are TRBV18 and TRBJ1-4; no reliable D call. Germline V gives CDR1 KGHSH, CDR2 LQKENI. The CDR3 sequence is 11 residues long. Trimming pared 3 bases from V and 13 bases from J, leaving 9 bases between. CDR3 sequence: CASSPRNGLFF. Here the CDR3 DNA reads TGTGCCAGCTCACCCCGTAACGGACTGTTTTTT. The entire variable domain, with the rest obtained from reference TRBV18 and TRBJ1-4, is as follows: NAGVMQNPRHLVRRRGQEARLRCSPMKGHSHVYWYRQLPEEGLKFMVYLQKENIIDESGMPKERFSAEFPKEGPSILRIQQVVRGDSAAYFCASSPRNGLFFGSGTQLSVL.

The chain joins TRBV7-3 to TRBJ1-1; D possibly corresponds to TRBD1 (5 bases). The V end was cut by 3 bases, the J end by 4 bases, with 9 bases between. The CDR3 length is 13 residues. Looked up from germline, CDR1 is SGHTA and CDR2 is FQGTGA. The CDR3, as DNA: TGTGCCAGCAGCTTTGGGGGGGTCACTGAAGCTTTCTTT. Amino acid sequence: CASSFGGVTEAFF.

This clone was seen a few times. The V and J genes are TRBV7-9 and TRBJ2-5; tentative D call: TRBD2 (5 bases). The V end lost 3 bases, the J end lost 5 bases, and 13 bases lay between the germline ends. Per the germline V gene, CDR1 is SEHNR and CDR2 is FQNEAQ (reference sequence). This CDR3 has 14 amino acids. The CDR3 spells CASSLGGTRETQYF. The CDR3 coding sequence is TGTGCCAGCAGCTTGGGCGGAACTAGGGAGACCCAGTACTTC.

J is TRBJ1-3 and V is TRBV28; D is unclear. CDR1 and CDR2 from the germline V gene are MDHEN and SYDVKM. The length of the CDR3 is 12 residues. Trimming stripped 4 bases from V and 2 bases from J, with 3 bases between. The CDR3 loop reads CASSSAGNTIYF. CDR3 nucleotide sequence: TGTGCCAGCAGTTCAGCTGGAAACACCATATATTTT. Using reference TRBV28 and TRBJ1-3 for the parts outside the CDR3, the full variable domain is DVKVTQSSRYLVKRTGEKVFLECVQDMDHENMFWYRQDPGLGLRLIYFSYDVKMKEKGDIPEGYSVSREKKERFSLILESASTNQTSMYLCASSSAGNTIYFGEGSWLTVV.

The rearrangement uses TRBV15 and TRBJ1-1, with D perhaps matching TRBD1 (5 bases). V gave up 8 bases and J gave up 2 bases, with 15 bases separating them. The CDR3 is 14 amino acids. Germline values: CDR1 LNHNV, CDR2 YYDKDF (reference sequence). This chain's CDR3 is CATSQPRVNTEAFF. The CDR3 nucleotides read TGTGCCACCTCCCAACCCAGGGTTAACACTGAAGCTTTCTTT.

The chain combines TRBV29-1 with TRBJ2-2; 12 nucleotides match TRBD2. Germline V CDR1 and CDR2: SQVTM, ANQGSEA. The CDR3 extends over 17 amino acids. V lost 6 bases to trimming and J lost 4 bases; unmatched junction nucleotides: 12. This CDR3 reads CSVPGMTSGSLTGELFF. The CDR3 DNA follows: TGCAGCGTGCCAGGGATGACTAGCGGGAGCCTCACCGGGGAGCTGTTTTTT.

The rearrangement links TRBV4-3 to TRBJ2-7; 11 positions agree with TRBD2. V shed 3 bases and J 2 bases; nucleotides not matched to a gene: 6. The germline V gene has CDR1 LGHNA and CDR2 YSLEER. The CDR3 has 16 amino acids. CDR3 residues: CASSHSLSGGAYEQYF. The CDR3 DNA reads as TGCGCCAGCAGCCATTCCCTTAGCGGGGGGGCCTACGAGCAGTACTTC.

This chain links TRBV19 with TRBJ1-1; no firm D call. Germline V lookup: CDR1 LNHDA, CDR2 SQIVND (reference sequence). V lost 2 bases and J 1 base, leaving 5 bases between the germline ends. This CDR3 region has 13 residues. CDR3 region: CASSISSNTEAFF. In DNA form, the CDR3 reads TGTGCCAGTAGTATATCCTCGAACACTGAAGCTTTCTTT.

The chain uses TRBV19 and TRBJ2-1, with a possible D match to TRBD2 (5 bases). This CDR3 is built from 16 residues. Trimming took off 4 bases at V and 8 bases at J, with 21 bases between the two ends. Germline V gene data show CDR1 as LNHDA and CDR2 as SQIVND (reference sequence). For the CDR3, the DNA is TGTGCCAGTAGTACCCTTGTGAGGGAGAGGAATTATGAGCAGTTCTTC. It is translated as CASSTLVRERNYEQFF.

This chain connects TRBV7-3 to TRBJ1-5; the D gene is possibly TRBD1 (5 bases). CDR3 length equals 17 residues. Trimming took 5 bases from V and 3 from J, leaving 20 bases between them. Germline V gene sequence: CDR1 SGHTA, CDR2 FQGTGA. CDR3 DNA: TGTGCCAGCAGCGCCGTCGTGGGGCACCCAGACAATCAGCCCCAGCATTTT. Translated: CASSAVVGHPDNQPQHF.

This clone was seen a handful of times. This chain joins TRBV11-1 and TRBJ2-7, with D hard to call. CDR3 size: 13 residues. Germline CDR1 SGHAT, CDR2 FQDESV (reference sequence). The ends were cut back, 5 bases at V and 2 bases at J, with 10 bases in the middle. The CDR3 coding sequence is TGTGCCAGCAGCCCCTCCCAGACCTACGAGCAGTACTTC. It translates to CASSPSQTYEQYF. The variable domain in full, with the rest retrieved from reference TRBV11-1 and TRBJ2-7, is EAEVAQSPRYKITEKSQAVAFWCDPISGHATLYWYRQILGQGPELLVQFQDESVVDDSQLPKDRFSAERLKGVDSTLKIQPAELGDSAMYLCASSPSQTYEQYFGPGTRLTVT.

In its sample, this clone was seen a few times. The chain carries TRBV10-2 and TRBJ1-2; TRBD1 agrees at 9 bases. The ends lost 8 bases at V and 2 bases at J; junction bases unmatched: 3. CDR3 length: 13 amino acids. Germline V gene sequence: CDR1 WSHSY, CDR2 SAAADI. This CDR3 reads CASRDRENYGYTF. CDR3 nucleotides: TGCGCCAGCCGGGACAGGGAGAACTATGGCTACACCTTC.

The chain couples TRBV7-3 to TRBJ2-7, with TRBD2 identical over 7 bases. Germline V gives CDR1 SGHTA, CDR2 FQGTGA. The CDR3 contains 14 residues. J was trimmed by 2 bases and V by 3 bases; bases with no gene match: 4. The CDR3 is CASSLGGVPYEQYF. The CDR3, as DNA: TGTGCCAGCAGCTTGGGGGGGGTCCCCTACGAGCAGTACTTC.